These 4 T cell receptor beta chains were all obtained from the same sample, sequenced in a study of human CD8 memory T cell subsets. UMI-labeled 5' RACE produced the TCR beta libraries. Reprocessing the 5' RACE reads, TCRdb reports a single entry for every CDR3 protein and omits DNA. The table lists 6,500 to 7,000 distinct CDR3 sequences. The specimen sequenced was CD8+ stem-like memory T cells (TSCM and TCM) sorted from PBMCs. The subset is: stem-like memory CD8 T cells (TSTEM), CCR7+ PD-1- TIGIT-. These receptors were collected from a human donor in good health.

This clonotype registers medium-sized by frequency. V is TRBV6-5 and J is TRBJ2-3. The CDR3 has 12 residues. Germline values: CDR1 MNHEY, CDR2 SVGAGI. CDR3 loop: CASTSVTDTQYF.

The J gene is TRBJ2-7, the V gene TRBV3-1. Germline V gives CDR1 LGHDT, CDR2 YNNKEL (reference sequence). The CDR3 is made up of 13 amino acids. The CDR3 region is CASSQVNGDEQYF.

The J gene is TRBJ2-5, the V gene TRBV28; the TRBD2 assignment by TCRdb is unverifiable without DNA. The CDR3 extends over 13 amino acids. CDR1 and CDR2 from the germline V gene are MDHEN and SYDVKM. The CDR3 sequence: CASTAGHQETQYF.

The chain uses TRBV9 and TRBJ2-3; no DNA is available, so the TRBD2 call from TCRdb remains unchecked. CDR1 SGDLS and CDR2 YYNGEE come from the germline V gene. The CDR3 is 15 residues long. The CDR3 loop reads CASSVDGRPTDTQYF.